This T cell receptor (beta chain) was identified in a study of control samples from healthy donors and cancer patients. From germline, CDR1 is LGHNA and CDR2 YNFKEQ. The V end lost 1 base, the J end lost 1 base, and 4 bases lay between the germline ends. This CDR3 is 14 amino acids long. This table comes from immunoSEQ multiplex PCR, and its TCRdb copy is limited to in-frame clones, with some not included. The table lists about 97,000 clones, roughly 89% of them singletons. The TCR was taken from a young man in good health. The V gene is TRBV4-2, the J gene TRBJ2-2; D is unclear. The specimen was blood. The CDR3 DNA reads TGTGCCAGCAGCCAAGTTGAGAACACCGGGGAGCTGTTTTTT. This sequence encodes CASSQVENTGELFF.